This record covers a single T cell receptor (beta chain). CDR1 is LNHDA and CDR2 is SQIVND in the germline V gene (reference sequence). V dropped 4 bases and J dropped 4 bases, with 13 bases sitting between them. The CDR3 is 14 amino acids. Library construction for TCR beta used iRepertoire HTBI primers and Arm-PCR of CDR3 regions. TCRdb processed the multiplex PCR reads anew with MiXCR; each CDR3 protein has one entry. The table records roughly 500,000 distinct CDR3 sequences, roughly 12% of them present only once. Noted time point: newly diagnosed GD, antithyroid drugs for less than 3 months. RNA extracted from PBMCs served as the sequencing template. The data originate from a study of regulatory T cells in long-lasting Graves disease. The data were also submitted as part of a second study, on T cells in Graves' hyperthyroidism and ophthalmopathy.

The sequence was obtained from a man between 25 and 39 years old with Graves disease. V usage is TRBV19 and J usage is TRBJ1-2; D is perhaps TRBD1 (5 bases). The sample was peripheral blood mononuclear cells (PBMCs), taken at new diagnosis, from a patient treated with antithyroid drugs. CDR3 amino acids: CASSNDRAAYGYTF. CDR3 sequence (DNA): TGTGCCAGTAGTAACGACAGAGCCGCCTATGGCTACACCTTC.